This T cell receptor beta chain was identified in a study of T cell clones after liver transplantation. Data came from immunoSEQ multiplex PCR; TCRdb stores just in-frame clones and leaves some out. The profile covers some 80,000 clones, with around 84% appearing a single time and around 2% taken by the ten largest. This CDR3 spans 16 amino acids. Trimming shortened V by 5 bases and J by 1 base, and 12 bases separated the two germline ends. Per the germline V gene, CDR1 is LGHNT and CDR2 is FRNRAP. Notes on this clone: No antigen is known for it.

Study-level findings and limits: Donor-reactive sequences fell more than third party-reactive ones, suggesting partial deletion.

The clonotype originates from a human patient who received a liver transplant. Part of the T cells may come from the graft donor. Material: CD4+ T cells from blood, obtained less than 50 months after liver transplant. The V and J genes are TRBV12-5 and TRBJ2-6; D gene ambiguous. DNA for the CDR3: TGTGCTAGTGGTCCAGACGGCAGTTCTGGGGCCAACGTCCTGACTTTC. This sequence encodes CASGPDGSSGANVLTF.